This T cell receptor beta chain was documented in a study of human T cells and chemical hapten exposure. Whole-study findings and limits: Donors had alopecia, so their immune response may differ from healthy people's. A positive correlation with patch test score was shown by PT1 expanded TCR counts. The study found expanded TCRs formed significantly more large CDR3 similarity clusters than controls.

Time point in this sample: patch test 1, 2 weeks after DPC sensitization. Stated treatment: therapeutic diphenylcyclopropenone sensitization with weekly scalp DPC. Blood collection took place prior to placing each patch test. TCRdb recomputed calls from the RACE reads with MiXCR, one row per CDR3 protein. The profile shows roughly 72,000 distinct CDR3 sequences, 9% to 12% of them singletons. This clonotype was observed a few times. What it recognizes is unknown. The receptor's source is a woman aged 45-59 years with alopecia areata. Some clones in this sample may be carry-over from other donors' samples. The sample here was whole blood, taken in connection with sensitization to the hapten diphenylcyclopropenone (DPC).

CDR3 sequence (DNA): TGCAGCGTTCGGGGGGGAGTACTCGAGCAGTACTTC. Translation: CSVRGGVLEQYF. The V and J genes are TRBV29-1 and TRBJ2-7; 8 bases match TRBD2. Germline V gives CDR1 SQVTM, CDR2 ANQGSEA. The CDR3 has 12 amino acids. V lost 5 bases and J lost 6; bases outside the gene matches: 6.